A single sample is the source of the 22 T cell receptor beta chains below, sequenced in a study of blood T cell repertoires in COVID-19. The method was immunoSEQ multiplex PCR; TCRdb's version includes in-frame clones alone and lacks a portion of them. The sample contains hundreds of thousands of clones, 87% of which appear only once. Specimen: peripheral blood. All receptors come from a man between 60 and 75 years old who had recovered from COVID-19.

V is TRBV28 and J is TRBJ1-5, with D maybe TRBD1 (5 bases). This CDR3 is 15 amino acids long. CDR1 and CDR2 (germline): MDHEN, SYDVKM. The ends were cut back, 7 bases at V and 7 bases at J, with 20 bases in the middle. CDR3 nucleotide sequence: TGTGCCAGCACCCGGGAGTTGGGGGGTAGGCAGCCCCAGCATTTT. Translating gives CASTRELGGRQPQHF.

The V gene is TRBV19, the J gene TRBJ2-1; 9 nucleotides align to TRBD2. Trimming removed 2 bases from V and 6 bases from J; junction bases left unmatched: 8. Germline CDR1 reads LNHDA; CDR2 reads SQIVND (reference sequence). This CDR3 has 16 residues. The CDR3: CASSIRASGEANEQFF. In DNA form, the CDR3 reads TGTGCCAGTAGTATACGGGCTAGCGGGGAAGCCAATGAGCAGTTCTTC.

The chain combines TRBV5-1 with TRBJ2-5; perhaps TRBD2 as D (6 bases). Deletions cut 0 bases from V and 6 bases from J, with 18 bases between. The CDR3 is 16 amino acids. Germline CDR1 SGHRS, CDR2 YFSETQ. The CDR3 protein is CASSLATLLGRQTQYF. CDR3 nucleotides: TGCGCCAGCAGCTTGGCTACCCTACTGGGGAGGCAGACCCAGTACTTC. Full variable domain (rest looked up from reference TRBV5-1 and TRBJ2-5): KAGVTQTPRYLIKTRGQQVTLSCSPISGHRSVSWYQQTPGQGLQFLFEYFSETQRNKGNFPGRFSGRQFSNSRSEMNVSTLELGDSALYLCASSLATLLGRQTQYFGPGTRLLVL.

The V and J genes are TRBV6-5 and TRBJ2-7, with TRBD1 identical over 8 bases. This CDR3 comprises 13 residues. The germline CDR1 and CDR2 sequences are MNHEY and SVGAGI. V trimming: 5 bases; J trimming: 4 bases; junction bases outside the gene matches: 4. The CDR3 coding sequence is TGTGCCAGCAGTCAGGGGGCGGGTTACGAGCAGTACGTC. It is translated as CASSQGAGYEQYV.

This clone was observed once. V usage is TRBV2 and J usage is TRBJ2-1, with 9 bases aligning to TRBD1. V shed 6 bases, J shed 8 bases, and the junction held 20 bases outside the gene matches. The CDR3 extends over 18 amino acids. Germline-derived CDR1 and CDR2 are SNHLY and FYNNEI. CDR3 amino acids: CASSRTGDGERVYDEQFF. In DNA, the CDR3 is TGTGCCAGCAGCCGGACAGGGGACGGCGAGAGGGTATACGATGAGCAGTTCTTC.

Concerning this clone: Other DNA sequences within the sample encode an identical CDR3. The V gene is TRBV18, the J gene TRBJ2-2; TRBD1 is a possible D gene (6 bases). The CDR3 length is 14 residues. Trimming left V 9 bases short and J 0 bases short, with 11 bases between. In germline, CDR1 is KGHSH, CDR2 LQKENI. Written as DNA, the CDR3 is TGTGCCAGTTCCGGACAGACGAACACCGGGGAGCTGTTTTTT. Its protein is CASSGQTNTGELFF.

The chain recombines TRBV7-2 with TRBJ1-1; 8 bases agree with TRBD1. The germline CDR1 and CDR2 sequences are SGHTA and FQGNSA. With 3 bases clipped from V and 4 bases from J, the junction kept 7 bases outside the gene matches. This CDR3 contains 15 residues. The CDR3 protein is CASSFAGQGLTEAFF. CDR3 nucleotide sequence: TGTGCCAGCAGCTTCGCTGGACAGGGCCTCACTGAAGCTTTCTTT.

This chain joins TRBV29-1 and TRBJ1-1, with TRBD1 matching over 10 bases. Unmatched junction bases numbered 4, after V lost 2 bases and J lost 7 bases. Germline loops: CDR1 SQVTM, CDR2 ANQGSEA. The CDR3 is made up of 13 amino acids. The CDR3 region is CSVEPDRGLEAFF. CDR3 coding DNA: TGCAGCGTTGAACCTGACAGGGGGCTTGAAGCTTTCTTT.

The chain recombines TRBV6-5 with TRBJ2-3; D is perhaps TRBD2 (6 bases). Trimming cost V 6 bases and J 6 bases, with 10 bases left between them. Germline V gene lookup returns CDR1 MNHEY and CDR2 SVGAGI. The CDR3 loop spans 12 amino acids. The CDR3 DNA reads TGTGCCAGCAGGCGGGGCCGGGATACGCAGTATTTT. This sequence encodes CASRRGRDTQYF.

The chain links TRBV7-2 to TRBJ2-1; TRBD2 agrees at 7 bases. The J segment lost 7 bases and the V segment lost 1 base, leaving 7 bases of the junction unmatched. CDR3 length equals 15 residues. Germline V gene data show CDR1 as SGHTA and CDR2 as FQGNSA. The DNA of the CDR3 is TGTGCCAGCAGCTTAGGAGGAGCGGGAAGAAATGAGCAGTTCTTC. Protein: CASSLGGAGRNEQFF. The full variable domain, in which reference TRBV7-2 and TRBJ2-1 provide the parts outside the CDR3, is GAGVSQSPSNKVTEKGKDVELRCDPISGHTALYWYRQSLGQGLEFLIYFQGNSAPDKSGLPSDRFSAERTGGSVSTLTIQRTQQEDSAVYLCASSLGGAGRNEQFFGPGTRLTVL.

The V gene is TRBV19, the J gene TRBJ2-5; D is uncertain. CDR1 LNHDA and CDR2 SQIVND come from the germline V gene (reference sequence). V was shortened by 3 bases and J by 0 bases, with 14 bases between the two germline ends. This CDR3 comprises 16 residues. The CDR3 here is CASSIVRVGNQETQYF. Written as DNA, the CDR3 is TGTGCCAGTAGTATCGTCCGGGTCGGTAACCAAGAGACCCAGTACTTC. The complete variable domain, with remaining parts taken from reference TRBV19 and TRBJ2-5, reads DGGITQSPKYLFRKEGQNVTLSCEQNLNHDAMYWYRQDPGQGLRLIYYSQIVNDFQKGDIAEGYSVSREKKESFPLTVTSAQKNPTAFYLCASSIVRVGNQETQYFGPGTRLLVL.

This clone was seen once. The V call is TRBV9, the J call TRBJ1-1; 7 bases line up with TRBD1. J was trimmed by 2 bases and V by 3 bases; bases with no gene match: 7. This CDR3 has 15 residues. Germline V gene lookup returns CDR1 SGDLS and CDR2 YYNGEE. For the CDR3, the DNA is TGTGCCAGCAGCGCACTATGGACAGGCAACACTGAAGCTTTCTTT. Translating gives CASSALWTGNTEAFF.

As for this clone: Other DNA sequences in this sample translate to the same CDR3. Written as DNA, the CDR3 is TGTGCCAGCAGCTTAGCGGGGGGGGCCTACAATGAGCAGTTCTTC. Protein product: CASSLAGGAYNEQFF. The V gene is TRBV7-2, the J gene TRBJ2-1, with 7 bases fitting TRBD2. Trimming at V came to 0 bases and at J to 2 bases, leaving 1 base not matched to a gene. Germline V lookup: CDR1 SGHTA, CDR2 FQGNSA. CDR3 length: 15 residues.

J is TRBJ1-1 and V is TRBV6-5; TRBD1 matches 7 bases. The ends lost 6 bases at V and 6 bases at J; junction bases unmatched: 7. The CDR3 contains 13 residues. From germline, CDR1 is MNHEY and CDR2 SVGAGI. The CDR3 here is CASRKGAIPEAFF. In DNA, the CDR3 is TGTGCCAGCAGAAAGGGGGCGATACCTGAAGCTTTCTTT.

This chain uses TRBV5-4 with TRBJ1-2; possibly TRBD1 for D (6 bases). The CDR3 consists of 15 residues. Germline-derived CDR1 and CDR2 are SGHNT and YYREEE (reference sequence). With 2 bases removed from V and 0 bases from J, the gap between germline ends came to 11 bases. The CDR3 is CASSFGQSTNYGYTF. Here the CDR3 DNA reads TGTGCCAGCAGCTTTGGACAGTCAACTAACTATGGCTACACCTTC.

This clone came up once. The chain uses TRBV6-5 and TRBJ1-2; TRBD1 agrees at 9 bases. The CDR3 totals 14 residues. Trimming took 6 bases from V and 4 from J; bases not matched to a gene: 6. The germline CDR1 and CDR2 sequences are MNHEY and SVGAGI. Written as DNA, the CDR3 is TGTGCCAGCAGGACACAGGGGGCGGGCTATGGCTACACCTTC. Protein sequence: CASRTQGAGYGYTF.

The table lists this clone with a count of one. This chain connects TRBV6-5 to TRBJ1-4; TRBD1 matches at 7 bases. The V segment lost 6 bases and the J segment 3 bases; nucleotides outside the gene matches: 7. CDR3 length equals 15 residues. The V gene's germline CDR1 is MNHEY and CDR2 SVGAGI. CDR3 residues: CASRRQGTSNEKLFF. DNA of the CDR3: TGTGCCAGCAGACGACAGGGAACTTCTAATGAAAAACTGTTTTTT.

This clone was picked up one time. This chain joins TRBV5-6 and TRBJ2-4, with D possibly TRBD1 on 6 matching bases. There are 14 residues in the CDR3. Germline V lookup: CDR1 SGHDT, CDR2 YYEEEE. Trimming removed 4 bases from V and 2 bases from J, with 10 bases in between. The CDR3 sequence: CASSRGQTKNIQYF. The CDR3, as DNA: TGTGCCAGCAGCCGAGGACAGACCAAAAACATTCAGTACTTC.

This sequence joins TRBV6-5 and TRBJ1-4, with 8 bases lining up with TRBD1. After removal of 8 bases from V and 8 bases from J, the junction contained 7 bases not matched to a gene. Germline V gene lookup returns CDR1 MNHEY and CDR2 SVGAGI. CDR3 length: 13 amino acids. CDR3 in DNA: TGTGCCAGCCGTCGGACAGGGACCGAAAAACTGTTTTTT. This gives the protein CASRRTGTEKLFF.

This chain connects TRBV19 to TRBJ2-2; TRBD2 matches 10 bases. The V and J ends lost 5 bases and 1 base, in that order; junction bases with no gene match: 4. This CDR3 comprises 16 residues. The germline V gene encodes CDR1 LNHDA and CDR2 SQIVND (reference sequence). The chain's CDR3 is CASSQGLAVNTGELFF. For the CDR3, the DNA is TGTGCCAGTAGTCAAGGACTAGCGGTGAACACCGGGGAGCTGTTTTTT. Full variable domain (rest looked up from reference TRBV19 and TRBJ2-2): DGGITQSPKYLFRKEGQNVTLSCEQNLNHDAMYWYRQDPGQGLRLIYYSQIVNDFQKGDIAEGYSVSREKKESFPLTVTSAQKNPTAFYLCASSQGLAVNTGELFFGEGSRLTVL.

V and J are TRBV3-1 (or the pseudogene TRBV3-2) and TRBJ2-1; the match to TRBD1 covers 8 bases. Germline V gene lookup returns CDR1 LGHDT and CDR2 YNNKEL (reference sequence). The CDR3 loop spans 15 amino acids. Losses at the gene ends were 4 bases for V and 6 bases for J; bases not matched to a gene: 8. This CDR3 is CASSPGGTGVNEQFF. CDR3 DNA sequence: TGTGCCAGCAGCCCAGGGGGGACAGGAGTCAATGAGCAGTTCTTC.

This chain uses TRBV12-3 or TRBV12-4 with TRBJ1-1; no clear D gene. The CDR3 is made up of 12 amino acids. The V end was cut by 7 bases, the J end by 5 bases, with 11 bases between. CDR3 amino acids: CASTLGMTEAFF. The DNA for the CDR3 is TGTGCCAGCACCCTAGGTATGACTGAAGCTTTCTTT.